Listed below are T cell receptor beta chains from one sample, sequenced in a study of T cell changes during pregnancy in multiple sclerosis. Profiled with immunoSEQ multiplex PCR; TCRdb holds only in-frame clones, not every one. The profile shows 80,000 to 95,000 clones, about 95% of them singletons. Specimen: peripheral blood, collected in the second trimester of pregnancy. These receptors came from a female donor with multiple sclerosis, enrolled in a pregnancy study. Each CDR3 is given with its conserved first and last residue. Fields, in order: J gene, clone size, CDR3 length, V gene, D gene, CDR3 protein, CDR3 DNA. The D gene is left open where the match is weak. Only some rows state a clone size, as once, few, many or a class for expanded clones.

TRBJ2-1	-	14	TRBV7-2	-	CASSSRLSYNEQFF	TGTGCCAGCAGCTCCCGACTAAGTTACAATGAGCAGTTCTTC
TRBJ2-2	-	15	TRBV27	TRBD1	CASRTRGRNTGELFF	TGTGCCAGCAGGACGAGGGGGCGAAACACCGGGGAGCTGTTTTTT
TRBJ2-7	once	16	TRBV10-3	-	CAISEGAGTPSYEQYF	TGTGCCATCAGTGAGGGGGCCGGGACACCTTCCTACGAGCAGTACTTC
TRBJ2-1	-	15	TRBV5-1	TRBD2	CASSLDQRGYNEQFF	TGCGCCAGCAGCTTGGACCAGCGGGGCTACAATGAGCAGTTCTTC
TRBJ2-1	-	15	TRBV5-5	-	CASSFVDRSYNEQFF	TGTGCCAGCAGCTTTGTTGACAGGTCCTACAATGAGCAGTTCTTC
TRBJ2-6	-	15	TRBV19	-	CASNSRSSGANVLTF	TGTGCCAGTAACTCTCGGAGCTCTGGGGCCAACGTCCTGACTTTC
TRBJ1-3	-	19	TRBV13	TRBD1	CASHWTGFRGGSSGNTIYF	TGTGCCAGCCATTGGACAGGGTTTAGAGGAGGCTCCTCTGGAAACACCATATATTTT
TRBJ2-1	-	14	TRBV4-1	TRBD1	CASSQAGTGDEQFF	TGCGCCAGCAGCCAAGCCGGGACAGGGGATGAGCAGTTCTTC
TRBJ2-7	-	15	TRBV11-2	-	CASSSIVEYRYEQYF	TGTGCCAGCAGCTCAATAGTTGAGTATCGCTACGAGCAGTACTTC
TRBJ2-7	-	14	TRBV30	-	CAWSVLENNYEQYF	TGTGCCTGGAGTGTCCTGGAGAATAACTACGAGCAGTACTTC
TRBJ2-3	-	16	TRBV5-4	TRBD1	CASSSGDRGPTDTQYF	TGTGCCAGCAGCTCTGGGGACAGGGGGCCCACAGATACGCAGTATTTT
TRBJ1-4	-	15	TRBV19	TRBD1	CASSIGGTGKEKLFF	TGTGCCAGTAGTATAGGGGGGACAGGGAAGGAAAAACTGTTTTTT
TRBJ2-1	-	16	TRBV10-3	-	CAIRGDSPGSYNEQFF	TGTGCCATCAGGGGGGACTCTCCCGGCTCCTACAATGAGCAGTTCTTC
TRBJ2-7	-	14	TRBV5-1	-	CASSLIFREDEQYF	TGCGCCAGCAGCCTGATTTTCAGGGAGGACGAGCAGTACTTC
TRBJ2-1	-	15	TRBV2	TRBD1	CASRDDRGGRNEQFF	TGTGCCAGCAGGGATGACAGGGGGGGACGGAATGAGCAGTTCTTC
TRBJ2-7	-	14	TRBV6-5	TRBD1	CASSGQATFSEQYF	TGTGCCAGCAGTGGACAGGCGACTTTTAGCGAGCAGTACTTC
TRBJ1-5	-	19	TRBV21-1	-	CASSKDARGQGVSNQPQHF	TGTGCCAGCAGCAAAGATGCCCGGGGACAGGGTGTCAGCAATCAGCCCCAGCATTTT